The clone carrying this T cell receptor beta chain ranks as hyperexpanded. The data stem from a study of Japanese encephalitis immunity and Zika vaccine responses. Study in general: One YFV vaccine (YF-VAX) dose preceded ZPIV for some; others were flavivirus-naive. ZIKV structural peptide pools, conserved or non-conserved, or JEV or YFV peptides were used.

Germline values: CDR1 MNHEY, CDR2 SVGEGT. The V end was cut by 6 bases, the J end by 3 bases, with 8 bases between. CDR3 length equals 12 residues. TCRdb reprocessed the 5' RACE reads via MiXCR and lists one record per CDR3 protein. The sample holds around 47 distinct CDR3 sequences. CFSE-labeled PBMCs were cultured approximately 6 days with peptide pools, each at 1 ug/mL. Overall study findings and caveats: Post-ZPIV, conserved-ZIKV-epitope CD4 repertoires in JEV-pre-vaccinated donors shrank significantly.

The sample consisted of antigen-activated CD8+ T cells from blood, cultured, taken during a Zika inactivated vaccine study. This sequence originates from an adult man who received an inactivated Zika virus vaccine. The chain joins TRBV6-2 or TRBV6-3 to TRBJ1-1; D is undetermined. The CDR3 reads CASRQEDTEAFF. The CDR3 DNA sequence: TGTGCCAGCAGACAAGAGGACACTGAAGCTTTCTTT.